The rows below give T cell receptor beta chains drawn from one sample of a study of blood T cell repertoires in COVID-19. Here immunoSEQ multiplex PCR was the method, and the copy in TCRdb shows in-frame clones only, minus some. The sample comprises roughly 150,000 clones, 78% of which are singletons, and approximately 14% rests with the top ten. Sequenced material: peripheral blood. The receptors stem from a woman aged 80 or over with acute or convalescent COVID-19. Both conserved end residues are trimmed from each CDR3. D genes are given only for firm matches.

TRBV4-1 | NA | ASSQAGYGTGELF
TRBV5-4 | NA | ASSLAGGEQY
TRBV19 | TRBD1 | ASSRQGAHGEQY
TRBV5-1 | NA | ASSLWQDYEQY
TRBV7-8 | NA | ASSLIGGRVTEAF
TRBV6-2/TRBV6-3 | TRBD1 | ASSYNGQGRGYT
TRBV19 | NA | ASTLGRGYT
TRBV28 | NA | ASSRGTVGTEAF
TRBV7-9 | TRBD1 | ASSRGQGASSTLSYEQY
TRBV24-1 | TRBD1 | ATSDPTGPSYEQY
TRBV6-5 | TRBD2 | ASSLTSGNYNEQF
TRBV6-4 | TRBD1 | ASSVNRGSQPQH
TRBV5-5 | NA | ASSLASGVSYEQY
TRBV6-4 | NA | ASSGRGTGELF
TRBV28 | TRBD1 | ASSLNRGNSPLH
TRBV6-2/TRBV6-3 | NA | ASSPPGSKYEQY
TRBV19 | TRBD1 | ATTPRQGAGQPQH
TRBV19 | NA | ATGEGERTNEKLF
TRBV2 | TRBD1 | ASSDRQGTDTQY
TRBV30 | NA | AWTGGLNYGYT
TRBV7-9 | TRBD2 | ASSAGEGNEQF
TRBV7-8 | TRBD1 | ASSPQGAKYGYT
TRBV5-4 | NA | ASKAGPYNEQF
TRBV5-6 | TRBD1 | ASTGQGAAEAF
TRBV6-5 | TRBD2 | ASNDRTSGGNEQF
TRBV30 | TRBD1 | AWRRGVGNTEAF
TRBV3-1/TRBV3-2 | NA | ASSPRRGQGSTEAF
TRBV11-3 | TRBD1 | ASSLSGTASGNTIY
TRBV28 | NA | ASSPSGALSYEQY
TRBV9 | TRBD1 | ASSSRTGSTDTQY
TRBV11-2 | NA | ASSWGVTGELF
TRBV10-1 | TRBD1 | ASSRDRSRNTEAF
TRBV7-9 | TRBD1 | ASSSPDRAGYEQY
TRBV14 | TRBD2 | ASSQDRALAGNEQF
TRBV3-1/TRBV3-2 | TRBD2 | ASSLLAGIGETQY
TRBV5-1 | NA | ASSLGAGDPLHEQY
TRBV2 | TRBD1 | ASSTGEGQPQH
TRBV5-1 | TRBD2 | ASSLGSGGHTHTDTQY
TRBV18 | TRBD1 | ASSSTGTGGYEQF
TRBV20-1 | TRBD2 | SASGGRRYNEQF
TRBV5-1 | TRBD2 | ASSYHFAGDNEQF
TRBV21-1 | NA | ASSKGRRSGAISYEQY
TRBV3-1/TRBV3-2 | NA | ASSQGESGELF
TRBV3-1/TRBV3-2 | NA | ASTRGEGRTEAF